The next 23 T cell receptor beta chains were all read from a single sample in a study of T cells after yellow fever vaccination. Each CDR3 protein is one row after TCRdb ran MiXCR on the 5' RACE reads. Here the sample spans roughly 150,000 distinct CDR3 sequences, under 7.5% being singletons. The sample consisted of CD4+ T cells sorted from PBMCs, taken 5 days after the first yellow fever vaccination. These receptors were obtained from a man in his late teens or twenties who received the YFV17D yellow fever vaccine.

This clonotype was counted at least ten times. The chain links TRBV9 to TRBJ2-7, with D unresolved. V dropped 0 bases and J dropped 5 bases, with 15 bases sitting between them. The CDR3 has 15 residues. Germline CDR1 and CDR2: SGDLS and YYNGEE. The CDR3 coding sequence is TGTGCCAGCAGCGTAGGTCGGCTGACTGGAAACGAGCAGTACTTC. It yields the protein CASSVGRLTGNEQYF.

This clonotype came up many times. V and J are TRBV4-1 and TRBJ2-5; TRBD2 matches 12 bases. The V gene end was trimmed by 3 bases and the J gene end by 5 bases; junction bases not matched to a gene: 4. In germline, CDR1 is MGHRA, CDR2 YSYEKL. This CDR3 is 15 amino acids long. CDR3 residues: CASSHLTSGGETQYF. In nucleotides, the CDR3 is TGCGCCAGCAGCCACCTGACTAGCGGGGGCGAGACCCAGTACTTC.

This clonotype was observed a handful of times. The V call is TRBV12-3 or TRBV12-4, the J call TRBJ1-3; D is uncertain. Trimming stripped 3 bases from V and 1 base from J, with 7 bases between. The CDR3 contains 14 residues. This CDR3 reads CASSLLRSGNTIYF. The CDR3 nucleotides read TGTGCCAGCAGTTTGCTCCGATCTGGAAACACCATATATTTT.

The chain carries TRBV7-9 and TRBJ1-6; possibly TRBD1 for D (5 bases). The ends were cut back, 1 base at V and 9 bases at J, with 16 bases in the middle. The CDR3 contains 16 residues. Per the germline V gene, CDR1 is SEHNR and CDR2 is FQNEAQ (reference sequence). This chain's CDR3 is CASSLEGRGLRSPLHF. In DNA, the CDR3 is TGTGCCAGCAGCTTAGAGGGGAGGGGTCTACGTTCACCCCTCCACTTT. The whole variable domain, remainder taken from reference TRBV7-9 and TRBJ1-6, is DTGVSQNPRHKITKRGQNVTFRCDPISEHNRLYWYRQTLGQGPEFLTYFQNEAQLEKSRLLSDRFSAERPKGSFSTLEIQRTEQGDSAMYLCASSLEGRGLRSPLHFGNGTRLTVT.

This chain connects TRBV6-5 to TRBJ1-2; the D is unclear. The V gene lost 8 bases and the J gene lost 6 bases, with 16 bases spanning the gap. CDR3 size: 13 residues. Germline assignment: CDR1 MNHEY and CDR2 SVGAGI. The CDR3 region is CASQREIGDGYTF. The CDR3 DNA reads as TGTGCCAGCCAAAGAGAGATCGGGGATGGCTACACCTTC.

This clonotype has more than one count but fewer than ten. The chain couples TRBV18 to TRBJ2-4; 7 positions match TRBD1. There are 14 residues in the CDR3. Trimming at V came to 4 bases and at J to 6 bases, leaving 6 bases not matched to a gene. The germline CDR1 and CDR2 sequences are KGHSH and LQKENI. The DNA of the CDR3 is TGTGCCAGCTCACAGACAGGGACATCAAACATTCAGTACTTC. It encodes CASSQTGTSNIQYF.

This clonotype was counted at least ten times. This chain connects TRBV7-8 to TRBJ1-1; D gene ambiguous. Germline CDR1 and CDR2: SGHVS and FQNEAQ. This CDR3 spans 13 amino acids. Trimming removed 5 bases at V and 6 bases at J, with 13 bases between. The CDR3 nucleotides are TGTGCCAGCAGCAACTGGGGTCGCGCTGAAGCTTTCTTT. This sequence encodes CASSNWGRAEAFF.

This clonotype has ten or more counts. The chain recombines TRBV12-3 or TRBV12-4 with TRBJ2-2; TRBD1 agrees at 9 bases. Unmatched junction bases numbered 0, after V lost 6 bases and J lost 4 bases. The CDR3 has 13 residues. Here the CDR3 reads CASRDRGTGELFF. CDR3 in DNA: TGTGCCAGCAGGGACAGGGGCACCGGGGAGCTGTTTTTT.

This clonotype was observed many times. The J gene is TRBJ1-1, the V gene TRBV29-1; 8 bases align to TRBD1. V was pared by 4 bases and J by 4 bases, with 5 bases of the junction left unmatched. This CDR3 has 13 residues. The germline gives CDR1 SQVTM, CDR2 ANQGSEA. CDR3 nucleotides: TGCAGCGTTGCGCGCGACAGGGGCACTGAAGCTTTCTTT. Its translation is CSVARDRGTEAFF.

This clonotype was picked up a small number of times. The CDR3 is CASTGPGTEAFF. The CDR3 bases are TGTGCCAGCACGGGCCCAGGCACTGAAGCTTTCTTT. The chain combines TRBV5-4 with TRBJ1-1; D call uncertain. V was pared by 6 bases and J by 4 bases, with 10 bases between. From germline, CDR1 is SGHNT and CDR2 YYREEE (reference sequence). The CDR3 length is 12 residues.

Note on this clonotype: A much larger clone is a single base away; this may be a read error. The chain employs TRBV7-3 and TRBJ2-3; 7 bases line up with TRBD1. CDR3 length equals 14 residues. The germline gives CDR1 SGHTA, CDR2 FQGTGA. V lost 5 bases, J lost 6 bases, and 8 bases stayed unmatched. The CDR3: CASSLQGGHDTQYF. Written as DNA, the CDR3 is TGTGCCAGCAGCCTTCAAGGGGGCCACGATACGCAGTATTTT.

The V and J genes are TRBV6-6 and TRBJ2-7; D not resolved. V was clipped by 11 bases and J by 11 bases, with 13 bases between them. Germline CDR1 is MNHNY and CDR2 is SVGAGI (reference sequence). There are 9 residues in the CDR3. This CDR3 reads CAGSEPEYV. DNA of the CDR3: TGTGCCGGGTCGGAGCCGGAGTACGTC.

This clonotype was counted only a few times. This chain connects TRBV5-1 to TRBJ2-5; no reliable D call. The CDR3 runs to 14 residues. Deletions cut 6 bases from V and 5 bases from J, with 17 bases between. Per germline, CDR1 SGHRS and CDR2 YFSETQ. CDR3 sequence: CASNSGDPGETQYF. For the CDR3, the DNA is TGCGCCAGCAACAGTGGGGATCCGGGTGAGACCCAGTACTTC.

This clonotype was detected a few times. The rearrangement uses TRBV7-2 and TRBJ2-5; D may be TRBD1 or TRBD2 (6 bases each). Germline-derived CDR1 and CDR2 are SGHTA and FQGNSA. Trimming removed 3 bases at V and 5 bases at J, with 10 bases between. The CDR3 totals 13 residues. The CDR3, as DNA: TGTGCCAGCAGCTTTACCGGGGGCGAGACCCAGTACTTC. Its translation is CASSFTGGETQYF.

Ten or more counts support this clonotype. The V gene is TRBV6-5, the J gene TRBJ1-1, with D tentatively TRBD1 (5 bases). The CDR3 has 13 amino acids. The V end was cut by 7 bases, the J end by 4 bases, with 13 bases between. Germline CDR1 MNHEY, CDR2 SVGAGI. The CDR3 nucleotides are TGTGCCAGCAATTTAGGGGTGGGCACTGAAGCTTTCTTT. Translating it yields CASNLGVGTEAFF.

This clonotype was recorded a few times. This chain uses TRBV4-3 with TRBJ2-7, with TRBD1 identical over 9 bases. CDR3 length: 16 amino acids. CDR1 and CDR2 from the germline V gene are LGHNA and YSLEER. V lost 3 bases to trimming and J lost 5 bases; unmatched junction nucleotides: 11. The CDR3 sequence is CASSHGRDRVIDEQYF. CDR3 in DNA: TGCGCCAGCAGCCATGGGCGGGACAGGGTTATCGACGAGCAGTACTTC.

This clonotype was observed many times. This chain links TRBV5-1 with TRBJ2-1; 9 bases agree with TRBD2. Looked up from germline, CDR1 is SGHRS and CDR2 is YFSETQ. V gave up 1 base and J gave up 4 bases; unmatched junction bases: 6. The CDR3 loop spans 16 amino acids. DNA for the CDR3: TGCGCCAGCAGCTTGTGGGCGACTAGCGGTTACAATGAGCAGTTCTTC. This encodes CASSLWATSGYNEQFF.

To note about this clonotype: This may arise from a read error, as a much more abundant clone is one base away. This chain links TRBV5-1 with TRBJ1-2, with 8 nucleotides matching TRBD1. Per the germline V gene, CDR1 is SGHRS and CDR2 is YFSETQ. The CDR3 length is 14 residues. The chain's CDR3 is CARSWTGPGYGYTF. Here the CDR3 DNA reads TGCGCCAGAAGCTGGACAGGGCCGGGGTATGGCTACACCTTC.

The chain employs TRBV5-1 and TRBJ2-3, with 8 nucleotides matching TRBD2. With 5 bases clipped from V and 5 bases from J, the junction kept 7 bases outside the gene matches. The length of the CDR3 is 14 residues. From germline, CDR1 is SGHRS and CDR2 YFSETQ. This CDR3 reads CASRSGSGGDTQYF. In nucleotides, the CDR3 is TGCGCCAGCAGGTCGGGCAGCGGGGGAGATACGCAGTATTTT.

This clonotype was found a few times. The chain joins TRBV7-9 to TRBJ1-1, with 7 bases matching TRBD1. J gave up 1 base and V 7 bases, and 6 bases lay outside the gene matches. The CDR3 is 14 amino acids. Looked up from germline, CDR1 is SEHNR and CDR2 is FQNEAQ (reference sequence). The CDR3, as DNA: TGTGCCAGCATCCCCGGGACAGCGAACACTGAAGCTTTCTTT. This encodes CASIPGTANTEAFF.

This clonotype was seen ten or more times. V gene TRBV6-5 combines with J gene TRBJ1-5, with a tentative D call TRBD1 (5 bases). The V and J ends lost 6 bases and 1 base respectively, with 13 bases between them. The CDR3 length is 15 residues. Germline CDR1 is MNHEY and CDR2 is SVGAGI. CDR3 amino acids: CASSPPGGSNQPQHF. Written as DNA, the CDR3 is TGTGCCAGCAGCCCCCCCGGGGGAAGCAATCAGCCCCAGCATTTT.

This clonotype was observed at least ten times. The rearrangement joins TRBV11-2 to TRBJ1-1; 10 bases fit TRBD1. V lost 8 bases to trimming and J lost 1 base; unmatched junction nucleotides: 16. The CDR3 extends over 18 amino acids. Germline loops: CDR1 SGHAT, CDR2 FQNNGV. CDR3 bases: TGTGCCAGCCGGACTACATGGGGGACAGGGGTAAGGAACACTGAAGCTTTCTTT. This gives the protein CASRTTWGTGVRNTEAFF.

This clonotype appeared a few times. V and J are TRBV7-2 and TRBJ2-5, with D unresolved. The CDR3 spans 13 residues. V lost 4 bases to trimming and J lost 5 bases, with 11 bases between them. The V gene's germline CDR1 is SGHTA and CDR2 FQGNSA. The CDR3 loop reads CASSSSRGETQYF. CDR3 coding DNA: TGTGCCAGCAGCTCCTCCCGTGGGGAGACCCAGTACTTC.